These 27 T cell receptor beta chains were sequenced from one sample in a study of cytomegalovirus exposure and HLA in healthy donors (dated by TCRdb to the late 2010s). Library preparation employed the immunoSEQ multiplex PCR assay. TCRdb stores this immuneACCESS table with in-frame sequences only. Part of the clones is absent; in the studies checked, under half of the shortfall reflects unresolved V genes, and no reason is known for the rest. The sample has approximately 180,000 clones on record, roughly 88% of them singletons. The biggest ten clones account for roughly 1.6% of the sample. Sequenced sample: PBMCs. All receptors derive from a woman aged 18-35 years in good health and CMV-seronegative.

The V call is TRBV25-1, the J call TRBJ2-1; 14 bases align to TRBD2. Germline lookup yields CDR1 MGHDK and CDR2 SYGVNS. V shed 7 bases and J 7 bases; nucleotides not matched to a gene: 15. The CDR3 spans 18 residues. The CDR3 region has the DNA TGTGCCAGCATGAGGGAACGACTAGCGGGAGGGCTTTTGAATGAGCAGTTCTTC. It encodes CASMRERLAGGLLNEQFF.

This rearrangement joins TRBV5-1 to TRBJ1-4; D possibly corresponds to TRBD1 (5 bases). CDR3 length: 17 residues. Germline CDR1 SGHRS, CDR2 YFSETQ. V was clipped by 1 base and J by 2 bases, with 15 bases between them. CDR3 in amino acids: CASSLFPKGLTNEKLFF. The CDR3 DNA follows: TGCGCCAGCAGCTTGTTCCCCAAGGGGTTGACTAATGAAAAACTGTTTTTT.

The chain joins TRBV14 to TRBJ1-1; 9 bases are shared with TRBD1. The germline CDR1 and CDR2 sequences are SGHDN and FVKESK. The CDR3 runs to 16 residues. V lost 2 bases, J lost 5 bases, and 9 bases stayed unmatched. CDR3 sequence: CASSQQGTGLRTEAFF. The CDR3 DNA reads TGTGCCAGCAGCCAACAGGGGACAGGGTTGAGAACTGAAGCTTTCTTT.

The chain recombines TRBV2 with TRBJ1-2, with D uncertain. CDR1 SNHLY and CDR2 FYNNEI come from the germline V gene. CDR3 length: 14 amino acids. Trimming shortened V by 0 bases and J by 5 bases, and 10 bases separated the two germline ends. In DNA form, the CDR3 reads TGTGCCAGCAGTGAAGCGTGGCCGTATTATGGCTACACCTTC. Translated, it gives CASSEAWPYYGYTF.

This clone has just a few counts. The chain couples TRBV6-5 to TRBJ1-1; 7 positions match TRBD1. This CDR3 spans 15 amino acids. Unmatched junction bases numbered 6, after V lost 2 bases and J lost 3 bases. CDR1 and CDR2 (germline): MNHEY, SVGAGI. The CDR3 reads CASSYRGTAHTEAFF. CDR3 bases: TGTGCCAGCAGTTACCGGGGGACAGCACACACTGAAGCTTTCTTT.

This chain links TRBV6-5 with TRBJ1-2, with D perhaps TRBD1 (6 bases). Looked up from germline, CDR1 is MNHEY and CDR2 is SVGAGI. The CDR3 is 13 amino acids. The ends were cut back, 0 bases at V and 14 bases at J, with 16 bases in the middle. The DNA for the CDR3 is TGTGCCAGCAGTTACTCGTTCCAGGGACAACTTACCTTC. Its translation: CASSYSFQGQLTF.

This clone was counted between two and nine times. The V gene is TRBV7-2, the J gene TRBJ2-7, with 12 bases lining up with TRBD2. CDR1 is SGHTA and CDR2 is FQGNSA in the germline V gene. The CDR3 sequence is 15 residues long. After removal of 5 bases from V and 4 bases from J, the junction contained 6 bases not matched to a gene. CDR3 sequence reads: CASSIRTSGTYEQYF. As DNA, the CDR3 is TGTGCCAGCAGCATCCGGACTAGCGGGACGTACGAGCAGTACTTC.

A remark on this clone: Other DNA variants within this sample encode the same CDR3. The gene calls are TRBV5-1 and TRBJ1-1; TRBD1 agrees at 10 bases. CDR1 and CDR2 from the germline V gene are SGHRS and YFSETQ. V dropped 0 bases and J dropped 4; count of bases not matched to a gene: 0. This CDR3 has 14 residues. This chain's CDR3 is CASSLGQGATEAFF. The CDR3 DNA is TGCGCCAGCAGCTTGGGACAGGGGGCCACTGAAGCTTTCTTT.

The V call is TRBV7-9, the J call TRBJ1-2, with 9 bases identical to TRBD1. The length of the CDR3 is 12 residues. V trimming: 4 bases; J trimming: 8 bases; junction bases outside the gene matches: 2. Germline CDR1 reads SEHNR; CDR2 reads FQNEAQ (reference sequence). This CDR3 is CASSSTGGGYTF. For the CDR3, the DNA is TGTGCCAGCAGCTCGACAGGGGGAGGCTACACCTTC.

The chain couples TRBV2 to TRBJ2-1, with 9 bases matching TRBD2. V shed 6 bases and J 6 bases; nucleotides not matched to a gene: 12. CDR3 length: 16 amino acids. Looked up from germline, CDR1 is SNHLY and CDR2 is FYNNEI. CDR3 in amino acids: CASRLLGGRASNEQFF. The CDR3 region has the DNA TGTGCCAGCAGACTTCTGGGCGGGAGGGCCAGCAATGAGCAGTTCTTC.

In this sample, this clone turned up once. The V gene is TRBV29-1, the J gene TRBJ2-3; no clear D gene. This CDR3 region has 11 residues. Per germline, CDR1 SQVTM and CDR2 ANQGSEA. Trimming cost V 3 bases and J 2 bases, with 3 bases left between them. CDR3 in DNA: TGCAGCGTTGACTACACAGATACGCAGTATTTT. Residues: CSVDYTDTQYF.

The chain recombines TRBV9 with TRBJ1-2, with D perhaps TRBD1 (6 bases). Germline CDR1 SGDLS, CDR2 YYNGEE. The CDR3 covers 14 residues. V lost 4 bases and J lost 5, with 15 bases in between. CDR3 region: CASSTQQGWYGYTF. In DNA, the CDR3 is TGTGCCAGCAGCACCCAACAGGGTTGGTATGGCTACACCTTC. Based on the CDR3 plus reference TRBV9 and TRBJ1-2, the full variable domain is DSGVTQTPKHLITATGQRVTLRCSPRSGDLSVYWYQQSLDQGLQFLIQYYNGEERAKGNILERFSAQQFPDLHSELNLSSLELGDSALYFCASSTQQGWYGYTFGSGTRLTVV.

The chain joins TRBV14 to TRBJ2-7; TRBD1 aligns across 8 bases. The trim removed 1 base at V and 3 bases at J, leaving 2 bases unmatched. Germline CDR1 SGHDN, CDR2 FVKESK. The CDR3 is 14 amino acids. CDR3 nucleotide sequence: TGTGCCAGCAGCCAAGTTACAGGGGGCTACGAGCAGTACTTC. Amino acids: CASSQVTGGYEQYF. Combining the CDR3 with reference TRBV14 and TRBJ2-7 gives the whole variable domain EAGVTQFPSHSVIEKGQTVTLRCDPISGHDNLYWYRRVMGKEIKFLLHFVKESKQDESGMPNNRFLAERTGGTYSTLKVQPAELEDSGVYFCASSQVTGGYEQYFGPGTRLTVT.

The V and J genes are TRBV2 and TRBJ2-7, with D uncertain. This CDR3 has 14 amino acids. The germline CDR1 and CDR2 sequences are SNHLY and FYNNEI. Between the trimmed V and J ends, which lost 6 bases and 0 bases, there was a span of 12 bases. CDR3 residues: CASSQTSRSYEQYF. In nucleotides, the CDR3 is TGTGCCAGCAGCCAGACTTCCCGCTCCTACGAGCAGTACTTC.

The chain joins TRBV5-5 to TRBJ2-1, with 12 bases that match TRBD2. Trimming took 4 bases from V and 5 from J; bases not matched to a gene: 7. The CDR3 sequence is 16 residues long. Germline V gives CDR1 SGHKS, CDR2 YYEKEE (reference sequence). The CDR3 coding sequence is TGTGCCAGCAGCCGTCGGACTAGCGGGAAAGACAATGAGCAGTTCTTC. It specifies CASSRRTSGKDNEQFF.

This rearrangement joins TRBV6-6 to TRBJ1-5, with no clear D. Germline V gene data show CDR1 as MNHNY and CDR2 as SVGAGI (reference sequence). The V and J ends lost 4 bases and 4 bases respectively, with 5 bases between them. The CDR3 is made up of 12 amino acids. The CDR3 is CASSFLNQPQHF. The CDR3 DNA reads as TGTGCCAGCAGTTTCTTAAATCAGCCCCAGCATTTT.

V is TRBV2 and J is TRBJ2-1; weak D call: TRBD2 (5 bases). The CDR3 sequence is 15 residues long. Germline V gives CDR1 SNHLY, CDR2 FYNNEI. Trimming took 1 base from V and 0 from J, leaving 7 bases between them. The CDR3 spells CASSEGGISYNEQFF. The CDR3 nucleotides are TGTGCCAGCAGTGAAGGAGGGATCTCCTACAATGAGCAGTTCTTC.

The chain couples TRBV13 to TRBJ2-1, with D possibly being TRBD2 (5 bases). From germline, CDR1 is PRHDT and CDR2 FYEKMQ (reference sequence). The CDR3 has 17 amino acids. Trimming took off 2 bases at V and 0 bases at J, with 14 bases between the two ends. Written as DNA, the CDR3 is TGTGCCAGCAGCTTATTTGAGAGCGGTACCTCCTACAATGAGCAGTTCTTC. Translation: CASSLFESGTSYNEQFF.

CDR3 DNA: TGTGCCAGCAGTGGGTCTGTGACTAGCGGAGACTACGAGCAGTACTTC. Translation gives CASSGSVTSGDYEQYF. The rearrangement links TRBV2 to TRBJ2-7; 9 bases map to TRBD2. The CDR3 covers 16 residues. Per the germline V gene, CDR1 is SNHLY and CDR2 is FYNNEI. V was clipped by 4 bases and J by 3 bases; unmatched bases: 10. Full variable domain (missing parts from reference TRBV2 and TRBJ2-7): EPEVTQTPSHQVTQMGQEVILRCVPISNHLYFYWYRQILGQKVEFLVSFYNNEISEKSEIFDDQFSVERPDGSNFTLKIRSTKLEDSAMYFCASSGSVTSGDYEQYFGPGTRLTVT.

The chain employs TRBV19 and TRBJ2-3; 14 bases match TRBD2. Germline CDR1 is LNHDA and CDR2 is SQIVND (reference sequence). There are 15 residues in the CDR3. Unmatched junction bases numbered 1, after V lost 3 bases and J lost 5 bases. The CDR3 is CASSIGTSGRDTQYF. CDR3 coding DNA: TGTGCCAGTAGTATCGGGACTAGCGGGAGAGATACGCAGTATTTT.

The rearrangement links TRBV4-1 to TRBJ2-1; possible D gene TRBD1, 5 bases. This CDR3 is built from 16 residues. The V gene lost 0 bases and the J gene lost 0 bases, with 9 bases spanning the gap. Germline V gives CDR1 MGHRA, CDR2 YSYEKL. The CDR3 DNA sequence: TGCGCCAGCAGCCAAGACAGGGCCAGCTCCTACAATGAGCAGTTCTTC. Its protein product is CASSQDRASSYNEQFF.

This chain uses TRBV10-3 with TRBJ2-5; TRBD1 might be the D (6 bases). The germline V gene has CDR1 ENHRY and CDR2 SYGVKD. CDR3 length: 14 amino acids. V lost 3 bases, J lost 1 base, and 9 bases lay in between. CDR3 coding DNA: TGTGCCATCAGTGAAGAGGACAGCCAAGAGACCCAGTACTTC. Amino acid sequence: CAISEEDSQETQYF.

The CDR3 loop is CASSLESRVNTEAFF. The CDR3 DNA follows: TGCGCCAGCAGCTTGGAAAGCAGGGTCAACACTGAAGCTTTCTTT. The rearrangement joins TRBV5-1 to TRBJ1-1; D is possibly TRBD1 (5 bases). V was shortened by 0 bases and J by 2 bases, with 11 bases between the two germline ends. This CDR3 region has 15 residues. CDR1 is SGHRS and CDR2 is YFSETQ in the germline V gene.

Comments on this clone: Other DNA sequences in the sample encode the same CDR3. J is TRBJ2-3 and V is TRBV4-1; 7 nucleotides agree with TRBD1. Trimming at V came to 4 bases and at J to 2 bases, leaving 3 bases not matched to a gene. The CDR3 is 14 residues long. CDR1 and CDR2 (germline): MGHRA, YSYEKL. In DNA, the CDR3 is TGCGCCAGCAGCCGGGACAGATACACAGATACGCAGTATTTT. Translating gives CASSRDRYTDTQYF.

The chain has TRBV11-2 and TRBJ2-7; TRBD2 matches at 10 bases. The CDR3 is made up of 17 amino acids. Germline V gene data show CDR1 as SGHAT and CDR2 as FQNNGV. The V and J ends lost 3 bases and 0 bases, in that order; junction bases with no gene match: 8. In DNA, the CDR3 is TGTGCCAGCAGCTTCTACGGACTAGCGGAATCCTCCTACGAGCAGTACTTC. This codes for CASSFYGLAESSYEQYF.

This chain links TRBV29-1 with TRBJ2-3; TRBD1 is a possible D gene (5 bases). Trimming removed 2 bases at V and 2 bases at J, with 11 bases between. The CDR3 covers 14 residues. From germline, CDR1 is SQVTM and CDR2 ANQGSEA. CDR3 residues: CSVERGRFTDTQYF. CDR3 DNA: TGCAGCGTTGAAAGGGGAAGATTCACAGATACGCAGTATTTT.

A single count supports this clone. CDR3 loop: CASSRRQDSYEQYF. In DNA, the CDR3 is TGTGCCAGCTCTAGGAGGCAGGACTCCTACGAGCAGTACTTC. The chain joins TRBV6-1 to TRBJ2-7; D is perhaps TRBD2 (5 bases). V lost 8 bases, J lost 0 bases, and 14 bases lay in between. Germline V gene lookup returns CDR1 MNHNS and CDR2 SASEGT. CDR3 length: 14 amino acids.